These 29 T cell receptor beta chains came from one sample sequenced in a study of response to subunit inactivated influenza vaccine. TCRdb reanalysed the RT-PCR reads using MiXCR and keeps one entry per CDR3 protein. This sample has 450,000 to 600,000 distinct CDR3 sequences, with about 15% found just once. The specimen comprised CD4+ T cells sorted from PBMCs, sampled less than 30 months after vaccination. The receptors originated from a man between 50 and 75 years old who received an inactivated influenza vaccine.

The genes are TRBV27 and TRBJ2-5; no definite D call. CDR1 MNHEY and CDR2 SMNVEV come from the germline V gene (reference sequence). V lost 3 bases and J 5 bases, leaving 10 bases between the germline ends. This CDR3 has 13 residues. CDR3 nucleotides: TGTGCCAGCAGTTTGGGCCACGGGGAGACCCAGTACTTC. Its protein is CASSLGHGETQYF.

A few counts support this clonotype. The V gene is TRBV20-1, the J gene TRBJ2-7; D perhaps matches TRBD2 (6 bases). This CDR3 comprises 17 residues. Looked up from germline, CDR1 is DFQATT and CDR2 is SNEGSKA (reference sequence). Deletions cut 0 bases from V and 0 bases from J, with 18 bases between. The CDR3 region has the DNA TGCAGTGCTAGAGATTCGTCCCCGCGGGGAAGCTCCTACGAGCAGTACTTC. Its protein is CSARDSSPRGSSYEQYF.

The V gene is TRBV20-1, the J gene TRBJ2-7, with 7 bases aligning to TRBD2. The V gene end was trimmed by 0 bases and the J gene end by 5 bases; junction bases not matched to a gene: 10. There are 15 residues in the CDR3. Germline V gene lookup returns CDR1 DFQATT and CDR2 SNEGSKA (reference sequence). The chain's CDR3 is CSAREPLGGSDEQYF. The CDR3 DNA sequence: TGCAGTGCTAGAGAGCCCCTCGGGGGGTCGGACGAGCAGTACTTC.

This clonotype occurred a few times. V gene TRBV6-5 combines with J gene TRBJ2-1; TRBD1 matches at 8 bases. The CDR3 runs 16 residues. Unmatched junction bases numbered 8, after V lost 2 bases and J lost 5 bases. Germline loops: CDR1 MNHEY, CDR2 SVGAGI. CDR3 coding DNA: TGTGCCAGCAGTTACGGTCCGGGACAGGTAAACAATGAGCAGTTCTTC. Translating it yields CASSYGPGQVNNEQFF.

The table lists this clonotype with a few counts. This chain joins TRBV11-2 and TRBJ2-1; D call uncertain. Germline V gives CDR1 SGHAT, CDR2 FQNNGV. This CDR3 has 13 residues. V shed 5 bases and J shed 6 bases, with 11 bases lying between them. Here the CDR3 reads CASSNGVSNEQFF. The CDR3 DNA reads as TGTGCCAGCAGCAACGGAGTATCCAATGAGCAGTTCTTC.

This clonotype was seen at least ten times. V and J are TRBV7-2 and TRBJ2-7, with 12 bases identical to TRBD2. Unmatched junction bases numbered 7, after V lost 5 bases and J lost 2 bases. The CDR3 contains 16 residues. Germline CDR1 is SGHTA and CDR2 is FQGNSA. The CDR3 loop reads CASSQASGRATYEQYF. CDR3 coding DNA: TGTGCCAGCAGCCAAGCTAGCGGGAGGGCCACCTACGAGCAGTACTTC.

This clonotype has a handful of counts. The chain has TRBV5-1 and TRBJ2-3, with TRBD2 matching 15 bases. Losses at the gene ends were 4 bases for V and 5 bases for J; bases not matched to a gene: 8. The CDR3 has 17 amino acids. Germline CDR1 is SGHRS and CDR2 is YFSETQ. The chain's CDR3 is CASSGTSGGFLGDTQYF. DNA for the CDR3: TGCGCCAGCAGCGGGACTAGCGGGGGGTTCCTAGGAGATACGCAGTATTTT.

The chain links TRBV4-3 to TRBJ1-5; no reliable D call. Per germline, CDR1 LGHNA and CDR2 YSLEER. V dropped 6 bases and J dropped 2 bases, with 11 bases sitting between them. The CDR3 is 14 amino acids. The CDR3 loop is CASSRMVGNQPQHF. The CDR3 bases are TGCGCCAGCAGTCGAATGGTGGGCAATCAGCCCCAGCATTTT.

This chain uses TRBV11-2 with TRBJ2-3; TRBD2 matches 11 bases. This CDR3 has 17 residues. With V trimmed by 5 bases and J by 3 bases, 10 bases remained unmatched. The germline gives CDR1 SGHAT, CDR2 FQNNGV. The CDR3 loop reads CASSPPTSGMSTDTQYF. CDR3 coding DNA: TGTGCCAGCAGCCCCCCGACTAGCGGGATGAGTACAGATACGCAGTATTTT.

This clonotype was picked up a small number of times. The chain links TRBV12-3 or TRBV12-4 to TRBJ1-6; no clear D gene. There are 17 residues in the CDR3. Trimming removed 2 bases from V and 0 bases from J, with 11 bases in between. CDR3 loop: CASSLFPSRSYNSPLHF. CDR3 nucleotide sequence: TGTGCCAGCAGTTTATTTCCATCCCGCTCCTATAATTCACCCCTCCACTTT.

The chain couples TRBV12-3 or TRBV12-4 to TRBJ2-3; D is perhaps TRBD2 (5 bases). The CDR3 is 16 amino acids. V gave up 2 bases and J gave up 1 base, with 13 bases separating them. In DNA, the CDR3 is TGTGCCAGCAGTTTAAATAAGCGGAAGCGCACAGATACGCAGTATTTT. Encoded protein: CASSLNKRKRTDTQYF.

The table lists this clonotype with a few counts. The genes are TRBV24-1 and TRBJ2-3; 8 nucleotides line up with TRBD1. The CDR3 covers 14 residues. The junction had 11 bases not matched to a gene; V was cut back by 12 bases and J by 4 bases. Germline CDR1 and CDR2: KGHDR and SFDVKD. The CDR3 sequence is CAAGDHRGSDTQYF. The CDR3 region has the DNA TGTGCCGCCGGGGACCACAGGGGGTCAGATACGCAGTATTTT.

This clonotype came up a few times. V usage is TRBV2 and J usage is TRBJ2-2, with 11 nucleotides matching TRBD2. Germline V CDR1 and CDR2: SNHLY, FYNNEI. V trimming: 7 bases; J trimming: 0 bases; junction bases outside the gene matches: 7. The CDR3 has 17 amino acids. CDR3 bases: TGTGCCAGCAAGTCCCGACTAGCGGGGACGAACACCGGGGAGCTGTTTTTT. Residues: CASKSRLAGTNTGELFF. Complete variable domain (other parts from reference TRBV2 and TRBJ2-2): EPEVTQTPSHQVTQMGQEVILRCVPISNHLYFYWYRQILGQKVEFLVSFYNNEISEKSEIFDDQFSVERPDGSNFTLKIRSTKLEDSAMYFCASKSRLAGTNTGELFFGEGSRLTVL.

The chain combines TRBV15 with TRBJ2-1, with TRBD2 matching 7 bases. Germline V gene data show CDR1 as LNHNV and CDR2 as YYDKDF (reference sequence). This CDR3 has 17 residues. J lost 5 bases, V lost 0 bases, and 10 bases had no gene match. Here the CDR3 DNA reads TGTGCCACCAGCAGAGAGATGTATCCTAGCGGTCACAATGAGCAGTTCTTC. Its protein is CATSREMYPSGHNEQFF.

This clonotype was observed a handful of times. The chain recombines TRBV20-1 with TRBJ1-2; 8 nucleotides agree with TRBD1. The CDR3 is 13 residues long. From germline, CDR1 is DFQATT and CDR2 SNEGSKA (reference sequence). The ends lost 2 bases at V and 2 bases at J; junction bases unmatched: 1. The CDR3 sequence is CSARQGANYGYTF. The CDR3 DNA reads TGCAGTGCTAGACAGGGGGCGAACTATGGCTACACCTTC.

This clonotype occurred a few times. The chain recombines TRBV20-1 with TRBJ1-4, with unresolved D. This CDR3 is built from 13 residues. The germline V and J ends were trimmed by 3 bases and 4 bases, with 9 bases remaining between them. Germline CDR1 is DFQATT and CDR2 is SNEGSKA (reference sequence). The CDR3 coding sequence is TGCAGTGCTAGGGTCCGATTTAATGAAAAACTGTTTTTT. It specifies CSARVRFNEKLFF.

This clonotype was counted only a few times. The chain employs TRBV6-1 and TRBJ2-3; D possibly uses TRBD1 or TRBD2 (6 bases each). The CDR3 loop spans 15 amino acids. The ends were cut back, 4 bases at V and 2 bases at J, with 13 bases in the middle. CDR1 is MNHNS and CDR2 is SASEGT in the germline V gene. CDR3 residues: CASSGGGLPTDTQYF. As DNA, the CDR3 is TGTGCCAGCAGTGGTGGGGGGCTCCCCACAGATACGCAGTATTTT.

This clonotype showed up many times. This chain joins TRBV15 and TRBJ2-1, with TRBD1 as a possible D gene (5 bases). The ends were cut back, 3 bases at V and 0 bases at J, with 12 bases in the middle. CDR1 is LNHNV and CDR2 is YYDKDF in the germline V gene (reference sequence). This CDR3 contains 16 residues. This CDR3 is CATSSWGHSSYNEQFF. CDR3 nucleotides: TGTGCCACCAGCAGCTGGGGCCACAGCTCCTACAATGAGCAGTTCTTC. Together with reference TRBV15 and TRBJ2-1, the CDR3 gives the full variable domain: DAMVIQNPRYQVTQFGKPVTLSCSQTLNHNVMYWYQQKSSQAPKLLFHYYDKDFNNEADTPDNFQSRRPNTSFCFLDIRSPGLGDTAMYLCATSSWGHSSYNEQFFGPGTRLTVL.

This clonotype was counted a few times. V is TRBV4-2 and J is TRBJ2-2; TRBD2 agrees at 9 bases. The CDR3 runs 16 residues. Germline loops: CDR1 LGHNA, CDR2 YNFKEQ. V shed 1 base, J shed 5 bases, and the junction held 5 bases outside the gene matches. Here the CDR3 reads CASSQVYLAGTGELFF. Here the CDR3 DNA reads TGTGCCAGCAGCCAAGTGTATCTAGCGGGGACCGGGGAGCTGTTTTTT.

CDR3 in amino acids: CAISLQEYEQYF. The DNA of the CDR3 is TGTGCCATCAGTTTACAGGAATACGAGCAGTACTTC. V is TRBV10-3 and J is TRBJ2-7; tentatively, D is TRBD1 (5 bases). Deletions cut 5 bases from V and 4 bases from J, with 9 bases between. Germline V gene data show CDR1 as ENHRY and CDR2 as SYGVKD. The CDR3 has 12 amino acids.

This clonotype was detected a few times. V usage is TRBV18 and J usage is TRBJ2-7; no definite D call. This CDR3 has 16 amino acids. CDR1 KGHSH and CDR2 LQKENI come from the germline V gene. Trimming removed 6 bases at V and 2 bases at J, with 20 bases between. The CDR3 here is CASSQGLRRNPYEQYF. The CDR3 DNA sequence: TGTGCCAGCTCTCAAGGATTAAGGAGAAACCCCTACGAGCAGTACTTC.

This clonotype was picked up a small number of times. The chain uses TRBV6-1 and TRBJ2-1; 7 bases agree with TRBD2. V shed 2 bases and J 6 bases; nucleotides not matched to a gene: 7. The CDR3 length is 15 residues. Germline V gene sequence: CDR1 MNHNS, CDR2 SASEGT. This chain's CDR3 is CASSERTTSSNEQFF. In nucleotides, the CDR3 is TGTGCCAGCAGTGAAAGGACGACTAGCTCCAATGAGCAGTTCTTC.

This clonotype was observed a few times. V gene TRBV7-2 combines with J gene TRBJ2-7; no clear D gene. This CDR3 comprises 15 residues. CDR1 SGHTA and CDR2 FQGNSA come from the germline V gene. Trimming removed 1 base at V and 5 bases at J, with 15 bases between. CDR3 amino acids: CASSLVAISSDEQYF. CDR3 bases: TGTGCCAGCAGCTTAGTGGCTATTTCTTCGGACGAGCAGTACTTC.

This chain uses TRBV5-1 with TRBJ2-2, with 11 bases fitting TRBD1. V was clipped by 4 bases and J by 5 bases; unmatched bases: 7. Per germline, CDR1 SGHRS and CDR2 YFSETQ. The CDR3 has 16 residues. CDR3 amino acids: CASSGGQGARTGELFF. In DNA, the CDR3 is TGCGCCAGCAGCGGAGGACAGGGGGCGCGAACCGGGGAGCTGTTTTTT.

In this sample, this clonotype turned up many times. This chain connects TRBV5-1 to TRBJ2-3, with 7 nucleotides matching TRBD1. Looked up from germline, CDR1 is SGHRS and CDR2 is YFSETQ. Trimming took 0 bases from V and 6 from J; bases not matched to a gene: 13. There are 17 residues in the CDR3. Here the CDR3 DNA reads TGCGCCAGCAGCTTGGAACCGACAGGGAGCCCACGGGATACGCAGTATTTT. Protein: CASSLEPTGSPRDTQYF.

In this sample, this clonotype turned up once. The rearrangement links TRBV29-1 to TRBJ2-7; 7 bases match TRBD1. The CDR3 consists of 13 residues. CDR1 SQVTM and CDR2 ANQGSEA come from the germline V gene. Germline trimming cut 4 bases from V and 6 bases from J; bases unmatched to any gene: 9. CDR3: CSVVKTGFGEQYF. The CDR3 DNA follows: TGCAGCGTTGTAAAGACAGGGTTCGGCGAGCAGTACTTC.

This clonotype came up a few times. The V gene is TRBV25-1, the J gene TRBJ2-2; D is unresolved. V shed 4 bases and J shed 0 bases, with 9 bases lying between them. The CDR3 length is 15 residues. Germline V gene data show CDR1 as MGHDK and CDR2 as SYGVNS. This CDR3 is CASSASRPNTGELFF. The DNA of the CDR3 is TGTGCCAGCAGTGCCTCCAGGCCGAACACCGGGGAGCTGTTTTTT.

This chain connects TRBV5-6 to TRBJ2-5; D is undetermined. The germline V gene encodes CDR1 SGHDT and CDR2 YYEEEE. Trimming left V 0 bases short and J 5 bases short, with 11 bases between. CDR3 length: 14 residues. The chain's CDR3 is CASSLAAGRETQYF. The DNA for the CDR3 is TGTGCCAGCAGCTTGGCGGCCGGTCGGGAGACCCAGTACTTC.

This clonotype showed up many times. The genes are TRBV3-1 and TRBJ1-1; D might be TRBD1 (5 bases). Germline V lookup: CDR1 LGHDT, CDR2 YNNKEL (reference sequence). The CDR3 runs 15 residues. Trimming stripped 0 bases from V and 4 bases from J, with 12 bases between. CDR3 DNA: TGTGCCAGCAGCCAAGACTGGCAGGGTGGCACTGAAGCTTTCTTT. Encoded protein: CASSQDWQGGTEAFF.